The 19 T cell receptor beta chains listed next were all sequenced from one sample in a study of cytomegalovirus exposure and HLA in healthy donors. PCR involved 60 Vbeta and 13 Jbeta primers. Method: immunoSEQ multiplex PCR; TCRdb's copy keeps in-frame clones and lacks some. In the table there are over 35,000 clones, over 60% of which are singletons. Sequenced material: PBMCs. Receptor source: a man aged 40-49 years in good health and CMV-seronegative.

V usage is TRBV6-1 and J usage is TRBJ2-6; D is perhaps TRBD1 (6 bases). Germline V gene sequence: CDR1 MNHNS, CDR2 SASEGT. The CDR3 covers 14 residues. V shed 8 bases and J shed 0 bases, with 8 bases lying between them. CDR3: CASATGSGANVLTF. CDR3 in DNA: TGTGCCAGCGCGACAGGCTCTGGGGCCAACGTCCTGACTTTC.

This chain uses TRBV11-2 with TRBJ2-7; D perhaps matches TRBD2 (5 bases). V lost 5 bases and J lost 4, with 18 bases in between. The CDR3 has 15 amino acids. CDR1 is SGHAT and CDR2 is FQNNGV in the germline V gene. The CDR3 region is CASSHPWRSSYEQYF. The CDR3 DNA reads TGTGCCAGCAGCCACCCCTGGAGGAGTAGTTACGAGCAGTACTTC. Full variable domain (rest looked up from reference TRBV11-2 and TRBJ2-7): EAGVAQSPRYKIIEKRQSVAFWCNPISGHATLYWYQQILGQGPKLLIQFQNNGVVDDSQLPKDRFSAERLKGVDSTLKIQPAKLEDSAVYLCASSHPWRSSYEQYFGPGTRLTVT.

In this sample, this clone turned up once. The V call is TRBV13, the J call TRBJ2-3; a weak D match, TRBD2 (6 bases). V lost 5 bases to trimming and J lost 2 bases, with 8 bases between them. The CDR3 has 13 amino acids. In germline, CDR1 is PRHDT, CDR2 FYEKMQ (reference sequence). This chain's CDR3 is CASSPGLTDTQYF. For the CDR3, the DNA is TGTGCCAGCAGCCCGGGACTCACAGATACGCAGTATTTT. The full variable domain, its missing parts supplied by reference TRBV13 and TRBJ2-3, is AAGVIQSPRHLIKEKRETATLKCYPIPRHDTVYWYQQGPGQDPQFLISFYEKMQSDKGSIPDRFSAQQFSDYHSELNMSSLELGDSALYFCASSPGLTDTQYFGPGTRLTVL.

The CDR3 DNA is TGTGCCTGGAGCGTCGACAGGGGTGGCGAGACCCAGTACTTC. Translating gives CAWSVDRGGETQYF. The chain employs TRBV30 and TRBJ2-5; 8 nucleotides line up with TRBD1. The trim removed 3 bases at V and 5 bases at J, leaving 8 bases unmatched. CDR1 is GTSNPN, CDR2 SVGIG, per germline (reference sequence). CDR3 length equals 14 residues. Based on the CDR3 plus reference TRBV30 and TRBJ2-5, the full variable domain is SQTIHQWPATLVQPVGSPLSLECTVEGTSNPNLYWYRQAAGRGLQLLFYSVGIGQISSEVPQNLSASRPQDRQFILSSKKLLLSDSGFYLCAWSVDRGGETQYFGPGTRLLVL.

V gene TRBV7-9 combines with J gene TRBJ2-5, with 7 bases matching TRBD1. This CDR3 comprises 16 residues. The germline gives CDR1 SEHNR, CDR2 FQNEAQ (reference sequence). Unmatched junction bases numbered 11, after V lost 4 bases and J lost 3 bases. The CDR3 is CASSSPLQGKEETQYF. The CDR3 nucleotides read TGTGCCAGCAGCTCACCATTACAGGGGAAGGAAGAGACCCAGTACTTC. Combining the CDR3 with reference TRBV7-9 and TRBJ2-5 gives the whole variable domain DTGVSQNPRHKITKRGQNVTFRCDPISEHNRLYWYRQTLGQGPEFLTYFQNEAQLEKSRLLSDRFSAERPKGSFSTLEIQRTEQGDSAMYLCASSSPLQGKEETQYFGPGTRLLVL.

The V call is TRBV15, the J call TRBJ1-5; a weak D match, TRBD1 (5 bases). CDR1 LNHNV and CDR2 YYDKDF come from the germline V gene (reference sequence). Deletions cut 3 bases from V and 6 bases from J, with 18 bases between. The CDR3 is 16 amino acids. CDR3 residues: CATSSWGSAAPQPQHF. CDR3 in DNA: TGTGCCACCAGCAGTTGGGGCAGCGCCGCGCCTCAGCCCCAGCATTTT.

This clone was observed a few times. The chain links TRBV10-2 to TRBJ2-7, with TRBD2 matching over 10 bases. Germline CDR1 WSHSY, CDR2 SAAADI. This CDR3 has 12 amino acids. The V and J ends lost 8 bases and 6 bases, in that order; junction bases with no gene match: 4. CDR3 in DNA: TGCGCCAGCCTAGCGGGGGACCGCGAGCAGTACTTC. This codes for CASLAGDREQYF.

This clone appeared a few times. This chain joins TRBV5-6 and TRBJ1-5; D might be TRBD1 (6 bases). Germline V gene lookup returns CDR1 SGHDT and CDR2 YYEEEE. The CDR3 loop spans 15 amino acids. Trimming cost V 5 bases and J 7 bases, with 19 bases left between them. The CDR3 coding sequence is TGTGCCAGCAGAACGTTCGGACAGTCCGGCCAGCCCCAGCATTTT. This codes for CASRTFGQSGQPQHF. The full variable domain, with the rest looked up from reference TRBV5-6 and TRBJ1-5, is DAGVTQSPTHLIKTRGQQVTLRCSPKSGHDTVSWYQQALGQGPQFIFQYYEEEERQRGNFPDRFSGHQFPNYSSELNVNALLLGDSALYLCASRTFGQSGQPQHFGDGTRLSIL.

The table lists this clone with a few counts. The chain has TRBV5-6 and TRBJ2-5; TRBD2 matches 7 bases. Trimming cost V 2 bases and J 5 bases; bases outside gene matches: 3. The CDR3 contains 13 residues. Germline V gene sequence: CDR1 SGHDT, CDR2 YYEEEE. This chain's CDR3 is CASSLVGGETQYF. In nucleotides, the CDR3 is TGTGCCAGCAGCTTAGTGGGGGGGGAGACCCAGTACTTC.

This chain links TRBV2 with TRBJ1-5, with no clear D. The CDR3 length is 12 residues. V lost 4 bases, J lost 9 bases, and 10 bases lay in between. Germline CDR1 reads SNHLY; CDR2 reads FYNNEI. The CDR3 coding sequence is TGTGCCAGCAGTGGAAACCTCGGGCCCCAGCATTTT. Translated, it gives CASSGNLGPQHF.

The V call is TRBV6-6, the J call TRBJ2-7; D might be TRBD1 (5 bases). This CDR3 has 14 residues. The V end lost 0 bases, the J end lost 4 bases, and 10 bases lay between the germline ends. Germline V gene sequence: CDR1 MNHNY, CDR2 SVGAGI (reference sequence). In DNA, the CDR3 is TGTGCCAGCAGTTACTCGGACAAGGTATACGAGCAGTACTTC. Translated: CASSYSDKVYEQYF.

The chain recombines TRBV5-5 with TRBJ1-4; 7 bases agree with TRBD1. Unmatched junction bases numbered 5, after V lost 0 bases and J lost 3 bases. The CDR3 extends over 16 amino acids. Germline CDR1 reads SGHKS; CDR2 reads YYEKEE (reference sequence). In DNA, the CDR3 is TGTGCCAGCAGCTTGGACAGGGGAGGTGCTAATGAAAAACTGTTTTTT. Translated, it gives CASSLDRGGANEKLFF.

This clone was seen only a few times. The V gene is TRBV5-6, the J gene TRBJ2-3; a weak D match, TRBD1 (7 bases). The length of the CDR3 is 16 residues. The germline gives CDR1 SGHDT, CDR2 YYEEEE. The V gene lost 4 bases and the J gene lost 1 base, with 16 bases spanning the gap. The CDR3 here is CASSTLRGAGTDTQYF. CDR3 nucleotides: TGTGCCAGCAGCACCCTCAGGGGGGCGGGCACAGATACGCAGTATTTT.

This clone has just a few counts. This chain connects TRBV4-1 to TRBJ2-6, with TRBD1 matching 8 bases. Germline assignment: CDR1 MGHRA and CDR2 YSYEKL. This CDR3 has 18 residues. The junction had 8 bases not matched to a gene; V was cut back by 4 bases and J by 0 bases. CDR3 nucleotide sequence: TGCGCCAGCAGCCCAGGGACAGGCAAACGCTCTGGGGCCAACGTCCTGACTTTC. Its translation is CASSPGTGKRSGANVLTF.

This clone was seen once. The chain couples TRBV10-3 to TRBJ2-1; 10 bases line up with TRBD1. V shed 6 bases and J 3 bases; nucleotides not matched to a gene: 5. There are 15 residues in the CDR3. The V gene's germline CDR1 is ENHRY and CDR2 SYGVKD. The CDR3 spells CAISGTGDDYNEQFF. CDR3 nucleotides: TGTGCCATCAGCGGGACAGGGGATGACTACAATGAGCAGTTCTTC.

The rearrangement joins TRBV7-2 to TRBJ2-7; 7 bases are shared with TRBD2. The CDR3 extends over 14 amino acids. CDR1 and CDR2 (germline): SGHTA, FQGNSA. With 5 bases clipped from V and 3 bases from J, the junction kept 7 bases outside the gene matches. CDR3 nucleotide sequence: TGTGCCAGCAGCCCTTATTCTAGCGGCTACGAGCAGTACTTC. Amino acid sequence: CASSPYSSGYEQYF.

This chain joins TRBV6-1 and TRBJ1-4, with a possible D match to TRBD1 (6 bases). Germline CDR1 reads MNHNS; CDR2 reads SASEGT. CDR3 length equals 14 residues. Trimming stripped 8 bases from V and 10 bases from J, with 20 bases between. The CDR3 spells CASDQRGGIGKLFF. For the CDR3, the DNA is TGTGCCAGCGACCAGAGGGGGGGAATTGGAAAACTGTTTTTT.

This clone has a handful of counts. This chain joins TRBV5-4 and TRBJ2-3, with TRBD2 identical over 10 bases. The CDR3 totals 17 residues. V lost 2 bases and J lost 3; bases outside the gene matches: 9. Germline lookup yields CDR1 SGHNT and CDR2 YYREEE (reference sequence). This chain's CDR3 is CASSLPRGAGGTDTQYF. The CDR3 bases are TGTGCCAGCAGCTTACCTCGGGGAGCGGGGGGGACAGATACGCAGTATTTT. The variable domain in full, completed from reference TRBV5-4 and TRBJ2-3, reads ETGVTQSPTHLIKTRGQQVTLRCSSQSGHNTVSWYQQALGQGPQFIFQYYREEENGRGNFPPRFSGLQFPNYSSELNVNALELDDSALYLCASSLPRGAGGTDTQYFGPGTRLTVL.

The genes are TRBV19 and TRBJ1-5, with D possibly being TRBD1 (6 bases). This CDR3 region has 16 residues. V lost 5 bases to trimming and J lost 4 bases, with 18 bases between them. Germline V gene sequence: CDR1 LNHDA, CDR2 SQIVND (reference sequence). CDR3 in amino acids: CASSAPRGARNQPQHF. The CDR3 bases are TGTGCCAGTAGTGCCCCGCGGGGGGCGCGGAATCAGCCCCAGCATTTT.